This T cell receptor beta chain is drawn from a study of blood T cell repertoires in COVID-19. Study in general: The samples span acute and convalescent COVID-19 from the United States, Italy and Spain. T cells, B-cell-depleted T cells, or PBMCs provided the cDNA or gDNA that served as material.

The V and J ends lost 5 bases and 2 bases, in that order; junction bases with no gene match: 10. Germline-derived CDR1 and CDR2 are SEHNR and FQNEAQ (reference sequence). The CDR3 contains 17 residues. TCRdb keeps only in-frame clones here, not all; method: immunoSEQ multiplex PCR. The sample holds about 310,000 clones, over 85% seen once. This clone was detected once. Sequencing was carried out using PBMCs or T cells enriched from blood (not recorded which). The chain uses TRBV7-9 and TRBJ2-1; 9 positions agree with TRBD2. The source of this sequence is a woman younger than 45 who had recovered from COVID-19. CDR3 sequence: CASSHLLAGEAYNEQFF. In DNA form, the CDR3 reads TGTGCCAGCAGCCACTTATTAGCGGGAGAGGCCTACAATGAGCAGTTCTTC.